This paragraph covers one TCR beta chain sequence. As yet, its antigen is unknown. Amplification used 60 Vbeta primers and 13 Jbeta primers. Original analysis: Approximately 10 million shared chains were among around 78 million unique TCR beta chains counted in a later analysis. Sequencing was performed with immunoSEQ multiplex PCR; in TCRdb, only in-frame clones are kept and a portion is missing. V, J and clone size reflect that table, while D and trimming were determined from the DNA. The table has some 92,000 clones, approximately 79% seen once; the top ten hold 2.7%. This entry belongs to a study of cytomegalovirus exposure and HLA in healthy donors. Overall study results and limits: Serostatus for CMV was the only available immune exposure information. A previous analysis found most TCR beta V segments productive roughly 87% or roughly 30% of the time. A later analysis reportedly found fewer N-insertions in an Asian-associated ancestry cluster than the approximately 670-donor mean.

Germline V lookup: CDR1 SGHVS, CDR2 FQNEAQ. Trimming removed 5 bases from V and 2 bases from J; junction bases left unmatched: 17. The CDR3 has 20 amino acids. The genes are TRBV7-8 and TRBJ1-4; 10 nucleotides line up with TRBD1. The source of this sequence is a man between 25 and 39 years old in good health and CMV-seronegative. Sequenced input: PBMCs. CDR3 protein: CASSRKGDLRQGATNEKLFF. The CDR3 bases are TGTGCCAGCAGCCGGAAGGGAGACTTAAGACAGGGGGCTACTAATGAAAAACTGTTTTTT.